This T cell receptor beta chain originates from a study of T-cell memory formation after mild COVID-19. General study findings and limits: Clones that shrank (day 15 to 85) were balanced CD4/CD8, whereas later expanders leaned CD4+.

TCRalpha and TCRbeta libraries used 5'RACE with constant-segment primers and UMIs. TCRdb redid the calling of the 5' RACE reads with MiXCR, one entry per CDR3 protein. The table includes more than 250,000 distinct CDR3 sequences, over 15% detected once. There are a few counts of this clonotype. Antigen: not known. The CDR3 extends over 14 amino acids. The V gene's germline CDR1 is MDHEN and CDR2 SYDVKM. V was shortened by 7 bases and J by 0 bases, with 13 bases between the two germline ends. Sequenced material: PBMCs or a T cell subset sorted from them (not recorded which). The receptor was derived from a man aged 18 to 29 who had mild COVID-19 (a few samples of this study predate the infection). Cell type and time point are not known. The chain links TRBV28 to TRBJ2-7, with D perhaps matching TRBD2 (5 bases). The CDR3 protein is CASNPAGSSYEQYV. CDR3 bases: TGTGCCAGCAACCCAGCTGGGAGCTCCTACGAGCAGTACGTC.